These 2 T cell receptor beta chains came from one sample sequenced in a study of identical twins. TCRdb used MiXCR to reprocess the 5' RACE reads, holding one entry per CDR3 protein. The sample holds 410,000 or so distinct CDR3 sequences, around a sixth seen once. Sequencing input: naive T cells sorted from blood. Receptor source: a man between 45 and 60 years old in good health.

The chain uses TRBV9 and TRBJ2-2; D perhaps matches TRBD1 (6 bases). CDR1 is SGDLS and CDR2 is YYNGEE in the germline V gene. This CDR3 is built from 18 residues. V dropped 3 bases and J dropped 2 bases, with 20 bases sitting between them. CDR3 sequence (DNA): TGTGCCAGCAGCGCAGCCGGGGACACCCTTAAAAACACCGGGGAGCTGTTTTTT. It specifies CASSAAGDTLKNTGELFF.

The chain is built from TRBV28 and TRBJ2-5, with TRBD1 identical over 7 bases. The germline V gene has CDR1 MDHEN and CDR2 SYDVKM. CDR3 length equals 15 residues. The trim removed 3 bases at V and 5 bases at J, leaving 9 bases unmatched. The CDR3 region has the DNA TGTGCCAGCAGTTTCGGCGACAGGGAACGGGAGACCCAGTACTTC. Translated: CASSFGDRERETQYF.